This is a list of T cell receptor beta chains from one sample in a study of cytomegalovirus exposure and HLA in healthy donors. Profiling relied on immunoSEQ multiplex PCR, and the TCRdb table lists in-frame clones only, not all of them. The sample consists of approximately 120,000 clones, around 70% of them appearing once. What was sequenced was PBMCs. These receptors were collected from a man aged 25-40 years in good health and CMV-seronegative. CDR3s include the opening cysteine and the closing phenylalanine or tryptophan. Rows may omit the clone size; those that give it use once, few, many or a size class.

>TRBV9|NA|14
CASSVGNLNYEQYF
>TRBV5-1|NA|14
CASSLTSDEDTQYF
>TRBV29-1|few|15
CSVDPSGSKGYGYTF
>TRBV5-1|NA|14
CASSLGDTNTEAFF
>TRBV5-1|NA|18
CASSLGSGQGIFGNTIYF
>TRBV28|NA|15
CASSSLTGREAEAFF
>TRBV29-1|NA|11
CSGRQGGTQYF
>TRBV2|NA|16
CASSSVLHGVPGEQFF
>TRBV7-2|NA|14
CASRFGQPQETQYF
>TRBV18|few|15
CASSPPGLASETQYF
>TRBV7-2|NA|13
CASSGHPTDTQYF
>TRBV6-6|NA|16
CASSYWGQGSSYEQYF
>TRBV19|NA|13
CASSIALTNEQFF
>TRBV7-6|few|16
CASSTGTGGVYNEQFF
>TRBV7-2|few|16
CASSPQGTGVNEKLFF
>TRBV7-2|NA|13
CASSPGIERTQYF
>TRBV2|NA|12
CASRDTFEGYTF
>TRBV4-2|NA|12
CASSQPDNEQFF
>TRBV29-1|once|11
CSVDGGYGYTF
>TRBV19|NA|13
CASNQGMNTEAFF
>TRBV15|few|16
CATSRDRVPTEDTQYF
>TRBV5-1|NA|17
CASSLGAGGPGANVLTF
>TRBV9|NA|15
CASSVQVYSDNEQFF
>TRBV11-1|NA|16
CASSPRDRGSGTEAFF
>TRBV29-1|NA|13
CSAGNRGAGELFF
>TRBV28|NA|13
CASWEATNEKLFF
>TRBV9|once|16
CASPMGQARPNQPQHF
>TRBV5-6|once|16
CASSGRQGANTGELFF
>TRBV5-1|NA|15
CASSRAGVFGDEQFF